The rows below give T cell receptor beta chains drawn from one sample of a study of early T cells in non-severe SARS-CoV-2 infection. Each CDR3 protein gets one entry after TCRdb re-called the 5' RACE reads with MiXCR. Counted here are around 61,000 distinct CDR3 sequences, roughly a tenth occurring once; the ten biggest clones make up around 6%. The specimen was whole blood. The source is an adult who was a healthcare worker with PCR-confirmed SARS-CoV-2 infection or an uninfected control (not recorded which). Each CDR3 is given with its conserved first and last residue. A D gene is named only where the DNA matches it firmly. Clone sizes are given selectively: once, few, many, or a class where the clone is expanded.

CDR3 protein | CDR3 DNA | clone size | V gene | D gene | J gene
CASSQHGAYEQYF | TGTGCCAGCAGTCAGCACGGGGCTTACGAGCAGTACTTC | few | TRBV6-2/TRBV6-3 | - | TRBJ2-7
CASSYNQGLAGYNEQFF | TGTGCCAGCAGTTACAACCAGGGGCTAGCGGGTTACAATGAGCAGTTCTTC | few | TRBV6-5 | TRBD2 | TRBJ2-1
CASGLTRFRTGTEAFF | TGTGCTAGTGGTTTGACCCGATTTCGGACAGGCACTGAAGCTTTCTTT | - | TRBV12-5 | TRBD1 | TRBJ1-1
CSARDPNSNQPQHF | TGCAGTGCTAGAGATCCTAATAGCAATCAGCCCCAGCATTTT | - | TRBV20-1 | - | TRBJ1-5
CATRVAGTVLGGYTF | TGTGCCACTAGAGTCGCCGGGACAGTCCTAGGGGGCTACACCTTC | - | TRBV12-3/TRBV12-4 | TRBD1 | TRBJ1-2
CASTPDREQFF | TGTGCCAGCACCCCGGACAGGGAGCAGTTCTTC | many | TRBV7-9 | TRBD1 | TRBJ2-1
CASSQGTSAEETQYF | TGCGCCAGCAGCCAAGGGACTAGCGCCGAAGAGACCCAGTACTTC | few | TRBV5-1 | TRBD2 | TRBJ2-5
CASSLSRVYDSNQPQHF | TGTGCCAGCAGCTTATCCCGCGTATACGATAGCAATCAGCCCCAGCATTTT | many | TRBV7-8 | - | TRBJ1-5
CASSPPTGFQETQYF | TGTGCCAGCAGCCCACCTACAGGGTTCCAAGAGACCCAGTACTTC | many | TRBV7-9 | - | TRBJ2-5
CASSFRGLGHF | TGTGCCAGCAGCTTCCGGGGCCTAGGGCACTTC | - | TRBV28 | - | TRBJ2-7
CASGTGGEQYF | TGTGCCAGCGGAACAGGGGGCGAGCAGTACTTC | - | TRBV2 | TRBD1 | TRBJ2-7
CASSQDLNTEAFF | TGCGCCAGCAGCCAAGATCTGAACACTGAAGCTTTCTTT | - | TRBV4-1 | - | TRBJ1-1
CASSPTDQPQHF | TGTGCCAGCTCACCAACAGATCAGCCCCAGCATTTT | many | TRBV18 | - | TRBJ1-5
CASSYNPRGRVSGNTIYF | TGTGCCAGCAGCTACAACCCACGGGGGCGAGTCTCTGGAAACACCATATATTTT | - | TRBV6-5 | - | TRBJ1-3
CSAMGLTGQGNTGELFF | TGCAGTGCTATGGGCCTGACAGGACAGGGAAACACCGGGGAGCTGTTTTTT | few | TRBV20-1 | TRBD1 | TRBJ2-2
CASRDSAYSYEQYF | TGTGCCAGCCGGGACTCCGCATATTCCTACGAGCAGTACTTC | - | TRBV19 | - | TRBJ2-7
CASHQDRAVVYEQYF | TGCGCCAGCCACCAGGACAGGGCGGTTGTTTACGAGCAGTACTTC | once | TRBV5-1 | TRBD1 | TRBJ2-7
CASSLRVRGYNEQFF | TGTGCCAGTAGTCTACGGGTGAGGGGGTACAATGAGCAGTTCTTC | many | TRBV19 | - | TRBJ2-1
CASSGVVGADTQYF | TGTGCCAGCAGTGGGGTAGTCGGGGCAGATACGCAGTATTTT | few | TRBV27 | - | TRBJ2-3
CASSPAGDRNEQFF | TGTGCCAGCAGCCCCGCGGGCGACAGGAATGAGCAGTTCTTC | - | TRBV11-3 | - | TRBJ2-1
CAWLGTETYGYTF | TGTGCCTGGCTCGGGACGGAAACATATGGCTACACCTTC | - | TRBV30 | - | TRBJ1-2
CASSPPNDRQGNTIYF | TGTGCCAGCTCACCGCCGAATGACAGACAGGGAAACACCATATATTTT | many | TRBV18 | - | TRBJ1-3
CAISEPGQGMQPQHF | TGTGCCATCAGTGAGCCGGGGCAGGGGATGCAGCCCCAGCATTTT | many | TRBV10-3 | - | TRBJ1-5
CSVEAGPVETQYF | TGCAGCGTTGAAGCGGGGCCCGTAGAGACCCAGTACTTC | many | TRBV29-1 | - | TRBJ2-5
CASSSGTGVSGANVLTF | TGTGCCAGCAGTTCCGGGACAGGGGTCTCTGGGGCCAACGTCCTGACTTTC | many | TRBV6-2/TRBV6-3 | TRBD1 | TRBJ2-6
CSARTVSNTEAFF | TGCAGTGCTCGGACAGTCTCTAACACTGAAGCTTTCTTT | many | TRBV20-1 | - | TRBJ1-1
CASSFSGRGDGYTF | TGTGCCAGCAGCTTTTCAGGGCGAGGGGATGGCTACACCTTC | - | TRBV7-3 | - | TRBJ1-2
CASSHRLAGLSYEQYF | TGTGCCAGCAGCCATCGACTAGCGGGGTTGTCCTACGAGCAGTACTTC | few | TRBV7-2 | TRBD2 | TRBJ2-7